The 23 T cell receptor beta chains reported below all come from one sample, sequenced in a study of blood T cell repertoires in COVID-19. Clones were sequenced by immunoSEQ multiplex PCR, and TCRdb holds only the in-frame ones, with some missing. The data contain 150,000 to 160,000 clones, about four fifths of them singletons. Material: peripheral blood. The source is a man between 60 and 75 years old with acute or convalescent COVID-19.

In this sample, this clone turned up a few times. Other DNA sequences in the sample encode the same CDR3. This chain uses TRBV19 with TRBJ1-2; D may be TRBD1 (6 bases). Germline loops: CDR1 LNHDA, CDR2 SQIVND (reference sequence). The CDR3 totals 14 residues. Trimming shortened V by 9 bases and J by 0 bases, and 14 bases separated the two germline ends. The chain's CDR3 is CASRTGQSNYGYTF. In DNA form, the CDR3 reads TGTGCCAGCCGTACAGGGCAGTCTAACTATGGCTACACCTTC.

J is TRBJ1-1 and V is TRBV6-5; perhaps TRBD1 as D (6 bases). Trimming stripped 6 bases from V and 7 bases from J, with 15 bases between. The CDR3 consists of 13 residues. Germline V gene data show CDR1 as MNHEY and CDR2 as SVGAGI. The CDR3, as DNA: TGTGCCAGCAGCCCGGGGGGGCTATATGAAGCTTTCTTT. As protein: CASSPGGLYEAFF.

The rearrangement links TRBV6-5 to TRBJ1-2; 12 nucleotides line up with TRBD1. From germline, CDR1 is MNHEY and CDR2 SVGAGI. This CDR3 is built from 14 residues. V was pared by 8 bases and J by 8 bases, with 9 bases of the junction left unmatched. CDR3 DNA: TGTGCCAGCGGGGACAGGGGGCTTGTGGAGGGCTACACCTTC. Amino acids: CASGDRGLVEGYTF.

This chain uses TRBV10-2 with TRBJ1-3; D unclear. The germline CDR1 and CDR2 sequences are WSHSY and SAAADI. V lost 2 bases and J 9 bases, leaving 11 bases between the germline ends. This CDR3 is built from 13 residues. The CDR3 loop is CASSEVTGSTIYF. The CDR3 region has the DNA TGCGCCAGCAGTGAGGTCACGGGATCCACCATATATTTT.

The chain employs TRBV7-6 and TRBJ2-3; possible D gene TRBD1, 5 bases. Germline values: CDR1 SGHVS, CDR2 FNYEAQ. V lost 4 bases, J lost 1 base, and 15 bases lay in between. The CDR3 is 16 amino acids. CDR3 region: CASSSSRPRGTDTQYF. CDR3 sequence (DNA): TGTGCCAGCAGCTCATCCCGACCCAGGGGCACAGATACGCAGTATTTT. The variable domain in full, with the rest retrieved from reference TRBV7-6 and TRBJ2-3, is GAGVSQSPRYKVTKRGQDVALRCDPISGHVSLYWYRQALGQGPEFLTYFNYEAQQDKSGLPNDRFSAERPEGSISTLTIQRTEQRDSAMYRCASSSSRPRGTDTQYFGPGTRLTVL.

J is TRBJ2-7 and V is TRBV19; D remains unclear. The V end lost 3 bases, the J end lost 1 base, and 7 bases lay between the germline ends. Germline V gene lookup returns CDR1 LNHDA and CDR2 SQIVND (reference sequence). The CDR3 consists of 13 residues. The CDR3 spells CASSMIGSYEQYF. The CDR3 DNA reads TGTGCCAGTAGTATGATCGGTTCCTACGAGCAGTACTTC.

This clone was detected a few times. The chain recombines TRBV30 with TRBJ2-1, with 11 bases that match TRBD2. Losses at the gene ends were 0 bases for V and 4 bases for J; bases not matched to a gene: 5. The germline V gene has CDR1 GTSNPN and CDR2 SVGIG (reference sequence). The CDR3 is 16 residues long. CDR3 residues: CAWSVARTSGYNEQFF. The CDR3 region has the DNA TGTGCCTGGAGTGTTGCCCGGACTAGCGGGTACAATGAGCAGTTCTTC.

This clone was counted a few times. The chain uses TRBV19 and TRBJ2-2; perhaps TRBD2 as D (6 bases). Between the trimmed V and J ends, which lost 7 bases and 0 bases, there was a span of 9 bases. Germline V gives CDR1 LNHDA, CDR2 SQIVND (reference sequence). The CDR3 covers 14 residues. The CDR3 DNA is TGTGCCAGTAATGTAGCGGCGAACACCGGGGAGCTGTTTTTT. Its translation is CASNVAANTGELFF.

The V call is TRBV25-1, the J call TRBJ1-6; D may be TRBD1 (6 bases). V dropped 4 bases and J dropped 4 bases, with 17 bases sitting between them. Germline CDR1 reads MGHDK; CDR2 reads SYGVNS. The CDR3 spans 17 residues. CDR3 bases: TGTGCCAGCAGTGCCCACGGGGACATAATTTATAATTCACCCCTCCACTTT. It translates to CASSAHGDIIYNSPLHF.

The chain joins TRBV7-3 to TRBJ2-7, with D tentatively TRBD2 (6 bases). CDR3 length: 14 amino acids. Germline values: CDR1 SGHTA, CDR2 FQGTGA. Trimming took 1 base from V and 12 from J, leaving 19 bases between them. The chain's CDR3 is CASSLNRGSGPLYF. CDR3 nucleotides: TGTGCCAGCAGCTTAAATCGGGGGTCGGGACCACTGTACTTC.

The V gene is TRBV25-1, the J gene TRBJ1-1; weak D call: TRBD1 (5 bases). The CDR3 spans 12 residues. Germline V gene lookup returns CDR1 MGHDK and CDR2 SYGVNS. The V and J ends lost 4 bases and 7 bases respectively, with 10 bases between them. The CDR3 nucleotides read TGTGCCAGCAGTGTTACAGGTTATGAAGCTTTCTTT. Encoded protein: CASSVTGYEAFF. The whole variable domain, remainder taken from reference TRBV25-1 and TRBJ1-1, is EADIYQTPRYLVIGTGKKITLECSQTMGHDKMYWYQQDPGMELHLIHYSYGVNSTEKGDLSSESTVSRIRTEHFPLTLESARPSHTSQYLCASSVTGYEAFFGQGTRLTVV.

The chain employs TRBV21-1 and TRBJ2-5; the DNA was not compared with TRBD2, the D call given in the table. TRBV21-1 is reported as a pseudogene. This CDR3 has 13 amino acids. The CDR3 reads CASNPSFPETQYF. The DNA for the CDR3 is TGTGCCAGCAACCCTAGCTTTCCAGAGACCCAGTACTTC.

This chain uses TRBV2 with TRBJ2-7, with TRBD2 identical over 12 bases. Per the germline V gene, CDR1 is SNHLY and CDR2 is FYNNEI. Trimming cost V 6 bases and J 1 base; bases outside gene matches: 4. The CDR3 consists of 15 residues. In nucleotides, the CDR3 is TGTGCCAGCAGCCCGGGACTAGCGGGTTCCTACGAGCAGTACTTC. It is translated as CASSPGLAGSYEQYF.

Note on this clone: This CDR3 is also generated by other DNA sequences in the sample. The V call is TRBV18, the J call TRBJ2-1; D might be TRBD1 (6 bases). The germline CDR1 and CDR2 sequences are KGHSH and LQKENI. This CDR3 region has 13 residues. Deletions cut 9 bases from V and 0 bases from J, with 9 bases between. This CDR3 is CASSDSSYNEQFF. For the CDR3, the DNA is TGTGCCAGTTCGGACAGCTCCTACAATGAGCAGTTCTTC.

Only a few counts were recorded for this clone. The CDR3 is CASSLDKAGLRTDTQYF. CDR3 in DNA: TGCGCCAGCAGCTTGGATAAGGCAGGCCTCCGCACAGATACGCAGTATTTT. The chain combines TRBV5-1 with TRBJ2-3; D unresolved. CDR3 length: 17 residues. In germline, CDR1 is SGHRS, CDR2 YFSETQ. The germline V and J ends were trimmed by 0 bases and 1 base, with 15 bases remaining between them.

The chain has TRBV29-1 and TRBJ1-2; the match to TRBD1 covers 10 bases. The CDR3 has 14 residues. The ends lost 0 bases at V and 5 bases at J; junction bases unmatched: 3. In germline, CDR1 is SQVTM, CDR2 ANQGSEA. CDR3 loop: CSVEETGGIYGYTF. CDR3 DNA: TGCAGCGTTGAAGAGACAGGGGGCATATATGGCTACACCTTC.

The chain recombines TRBV2 with TRBJ2-6; D uncertain. The germline CDR1 and CDR2 sequences are SNHLY and FYNNEI. The CDR3 has 16 amino acids. V was cut by 5 bases and J by 0 bases, with 11 bases left in between. The CDR3: CASSPLASSGANVLTF. The CDR3 DNA follows: TGTGCCAGCAGTCCTCTTGCCAGCTCTGGGGCCAACGTCCTGACTTTC.

The chain combines TRBV7-3 with TRBJ2-6, with D unclear. Per the germline V gene, CDR1 is SGHTA and CDR2 is FQGTGA. Deletions cut 3 bases from V and 0 bases from J, with 6 bases between. There are 15 residues in the CDR3. The CDR3 spells CASSFLPSGANVLTF. In nucleotides, the CDR3 is TGTGCCAGCAGCTTCCTCCCCTCTGGGGCCAACGTCCTGACTTTC. Full variable domain (remainder filled in from reference TRBV7-3 and TRBJ2-6): GAGVSQTPSNKVTEKGKYVELRCDPISGHTALYWYRQSLGQGPEFLIYFQGTGAADDSGLPNDRFFAVRPEGSVSTLKIQRTERGDSAVYLCASSFLPSGANVLTFGAGSRLTVL.

The J gene is TRBJ1-1, the V gene TRBV27; 9 bases are a match to TRBD1. The V gene end was trimmed by 5 bases and the J gene end by 0 bases; junction bases not matched to a gene: 7. The CDR3 is 16 residues long. From germline, CDR1 is MNHEY and CDR2 SMNVEV (reference sequence). CDR3 region: CASSPGTGILNTEAFF. The CDR3 nucleotides read TGTGCCAGCAGTCCAGGGACAGGGATCTTGAACACTGAAGCTTTCTTT.

The J gene is TRBJ2-7, the V gene TRBV24-1; no definite D call. V was cut by 5 bases and J by 3 bases, with 4 bases left in between. Germline assignment: CDR1 KGHDR and CDR2 SFDVKD. This CDR3 region has 11 residues. In nucleotides, the CDR3 is TGTGCCACCAGTGGAGGCTACGAGCAGTACTTC. This gives the protein CATSGGYEQYF.

The J gene is TRBJ2-7, the V gene TRBV5-1; TRBD1 is a possible D gene (5 bases). V gave up 1 base and J gave up 2 bases, with 10 bases separating them. The CDR3 length is 14 residues. Germline V CDR1 and CDR2: SGHRS, YFSETQ. The CDR3 spells CASSLRPGPYEQYF. The CDR3 DNA reads as TGCGCCAGCAGCTTGAGGCCAGGGCCCTACGAGCAGTACTTC.

The V and J genes are TRBV28 and TRBJ1-3; 8 nucleotides match TRBD1. Trimming removed 5 bases from V and 1 base from J; junction bases left unmatched: 7. The CDR3 covers 16 residues. From germline, CDR1 is MDHEN and CDR2 SYDVKM. As DNA, the CDR3 is TGTGCCAGCAGTACGGGGACAGGCTTATCTGGAAACACCATATATTTT. Translating it yields CASSTGTGLSGNTIYF.

This chain joins TRBV27 and TRBJ2-1; 7 positions match TRBD2. With 5 bases clipped from V and 1 base from J, the junction kept 5 bases outside the gene matches. CDR3 length: 15 amino acids. Germline lookup yields CDR1 MNHEY and CDR2 SMNVEV (reference sequence). The CDR3 is CASSLAVGSYNEQFF. The CDR3 DNA follows: TGTGCCAGCAGTCTAGCGGTGGGTTCCTACAATGAGCAGTTCTTC.